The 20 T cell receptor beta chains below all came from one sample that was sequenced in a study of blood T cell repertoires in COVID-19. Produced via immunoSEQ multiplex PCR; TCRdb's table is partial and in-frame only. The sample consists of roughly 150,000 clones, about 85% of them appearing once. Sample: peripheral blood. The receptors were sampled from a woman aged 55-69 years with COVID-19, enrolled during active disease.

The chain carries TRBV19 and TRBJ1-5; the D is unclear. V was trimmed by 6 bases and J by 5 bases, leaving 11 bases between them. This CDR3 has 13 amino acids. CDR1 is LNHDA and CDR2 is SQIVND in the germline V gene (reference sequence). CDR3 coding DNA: TGTGCCAGTAGGGTACAGAGGGATCAGCCCCAGCATTTT. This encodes CASRVQRDQPQHF.

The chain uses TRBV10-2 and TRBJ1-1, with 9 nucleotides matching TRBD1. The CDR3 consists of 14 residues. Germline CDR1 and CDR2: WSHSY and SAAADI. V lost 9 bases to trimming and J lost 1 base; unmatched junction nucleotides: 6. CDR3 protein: CASRRGQGNTEAFF. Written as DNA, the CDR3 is TGCGCCAGTCGGAGGGGACAGGGGAACACTGAAGCTTTCTTT.

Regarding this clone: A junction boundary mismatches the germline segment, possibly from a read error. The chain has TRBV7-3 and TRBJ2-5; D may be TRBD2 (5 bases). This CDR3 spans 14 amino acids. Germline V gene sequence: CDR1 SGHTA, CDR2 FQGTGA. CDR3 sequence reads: CASSLKPRGEAQYF. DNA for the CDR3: TGTGCCAGCAGCTTAAAACCCCGGGGAGAGGCCCAGTACTTC.

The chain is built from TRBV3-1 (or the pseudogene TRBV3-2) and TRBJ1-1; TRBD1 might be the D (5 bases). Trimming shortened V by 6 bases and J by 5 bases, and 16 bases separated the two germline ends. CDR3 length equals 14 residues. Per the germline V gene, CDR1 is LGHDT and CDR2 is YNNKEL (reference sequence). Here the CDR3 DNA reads TGTGCCAGCAGAGGGGACCTCCGGGGGACTGAAGCTTTCTTT. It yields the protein CASRGDLRGTEAFF.

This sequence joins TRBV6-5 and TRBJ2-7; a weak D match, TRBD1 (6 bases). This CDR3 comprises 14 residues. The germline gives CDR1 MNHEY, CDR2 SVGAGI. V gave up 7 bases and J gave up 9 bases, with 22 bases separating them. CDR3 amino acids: CASKGTSGRGAQYV. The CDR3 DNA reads TGTGCCAGCAAAGGGACGTCCGGCAGGGGAGCGCAGTACGTC.

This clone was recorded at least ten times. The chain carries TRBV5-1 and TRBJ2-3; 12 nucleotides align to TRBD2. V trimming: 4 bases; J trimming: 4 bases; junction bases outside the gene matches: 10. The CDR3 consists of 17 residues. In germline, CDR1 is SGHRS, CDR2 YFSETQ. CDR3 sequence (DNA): TGCGCCAGCAGCCAACAATCTAGCGGGGGGGCGTCAGATACGCAGTATTTT. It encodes CASSQQSSGGASDTQYF.

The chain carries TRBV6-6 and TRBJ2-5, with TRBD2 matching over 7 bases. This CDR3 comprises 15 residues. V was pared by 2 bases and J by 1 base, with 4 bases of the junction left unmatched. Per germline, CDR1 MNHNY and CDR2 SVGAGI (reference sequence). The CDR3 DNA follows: TGTGCCAGCAGTTACGGCCTAGCGGTCCAAGAGACCCAGTACTTC. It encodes CASSYGLAVQETQYF.

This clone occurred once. CDR3 bases: TGCAGTGCTAGTGGACAGGGGGCGTTCGGTAGGACTACTGAAGCTTTCTTT. Its translation: CSASGQGAFGRTTEAFF. This rearrangement joins TRBV20-1 to TRBJ1-1; 11 bases align to TRBD1. Germline CDR1 and CDR2: DFQATT and SNEGSKA (reference sequence). Unmatched junction bases numbered 14, after V lost 3 bases and J lost 5 bases. CDR3 size: 17 residues.

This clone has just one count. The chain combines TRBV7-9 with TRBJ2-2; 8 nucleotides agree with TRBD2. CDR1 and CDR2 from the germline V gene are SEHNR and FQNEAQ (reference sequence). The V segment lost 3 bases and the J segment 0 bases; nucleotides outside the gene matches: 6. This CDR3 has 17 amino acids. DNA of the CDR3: TGTGCCAGCAGCTTGGCGACTAGCGACTCGAACACCGGGGAGCTGTTTTTT. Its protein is CASSLATSDSNTGELFF.

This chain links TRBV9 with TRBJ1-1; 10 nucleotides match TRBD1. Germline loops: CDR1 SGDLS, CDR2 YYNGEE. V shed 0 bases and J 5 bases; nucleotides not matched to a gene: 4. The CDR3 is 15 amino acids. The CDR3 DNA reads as TGTGCCAGCAGCGTAGAGGGACAGGGGTGGACTGAAGCTTTCTTT. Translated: CASSVEGQGWTEAFF.

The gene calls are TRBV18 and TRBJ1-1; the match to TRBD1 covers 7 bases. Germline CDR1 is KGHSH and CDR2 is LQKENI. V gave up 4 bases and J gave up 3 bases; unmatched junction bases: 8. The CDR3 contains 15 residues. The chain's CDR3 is CASSLGTARDTEAFF. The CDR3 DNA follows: TGTGCCAGCTCACTCGGGACAGCCAGGGACACTGAAGCTTTCTTT.

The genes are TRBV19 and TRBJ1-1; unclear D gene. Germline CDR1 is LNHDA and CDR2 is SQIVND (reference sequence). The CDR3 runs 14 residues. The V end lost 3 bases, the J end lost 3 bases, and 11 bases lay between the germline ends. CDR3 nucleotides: TGTGCCAGTAGTATTTTCACTATTGACACTGAAGCTTTCTTT. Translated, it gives CASSIFTIDTEAFF. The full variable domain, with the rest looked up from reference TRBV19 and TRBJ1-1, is DGGITQSPKYLFRKEGQNVTLSCEQNLNHDAMYWYRQDPGQGLRLIYYSQIVNDFQKGDIAEGYSVSREKKESFPLTVTSAQKNPTAFYLCASSIFTIDTEAFFGQGTRLTVV.

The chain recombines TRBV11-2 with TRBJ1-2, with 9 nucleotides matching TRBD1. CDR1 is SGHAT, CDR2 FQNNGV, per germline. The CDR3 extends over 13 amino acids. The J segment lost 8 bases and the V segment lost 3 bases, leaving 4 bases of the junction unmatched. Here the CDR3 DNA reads TGTGCCAGCAGCTTGGACAGGGGTGGGGGCTACACCTTC. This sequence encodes CASSLDRGGGYTF.

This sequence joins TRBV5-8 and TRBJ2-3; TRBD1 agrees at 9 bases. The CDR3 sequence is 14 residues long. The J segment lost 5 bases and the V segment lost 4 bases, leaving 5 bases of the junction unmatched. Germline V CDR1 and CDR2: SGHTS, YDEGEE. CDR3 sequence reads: CASSRTGAGDTQYF. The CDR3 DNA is TGTGCCAGCAGCCGGACAGGGGCGGGAGATACGCAGTATTTT. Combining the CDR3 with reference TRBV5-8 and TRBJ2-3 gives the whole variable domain EAGVTQSPTHLIKTRGQQATLRCSPISGHTSVYWYQQALGLGLQFLLWYDEGEERNRGNFPPRFSGRQFPNYSSELNVNALELEDSALYLCASSRTGAGDTQYFGPGTRLTVL.

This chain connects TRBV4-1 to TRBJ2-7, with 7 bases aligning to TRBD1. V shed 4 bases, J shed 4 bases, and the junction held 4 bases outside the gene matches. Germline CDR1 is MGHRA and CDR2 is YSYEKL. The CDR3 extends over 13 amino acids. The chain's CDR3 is CASSPSRGYEQYF. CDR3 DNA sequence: TGCGCCAGCAGCCCAAGCAGGGGGTACGAGCAGTACTTC.

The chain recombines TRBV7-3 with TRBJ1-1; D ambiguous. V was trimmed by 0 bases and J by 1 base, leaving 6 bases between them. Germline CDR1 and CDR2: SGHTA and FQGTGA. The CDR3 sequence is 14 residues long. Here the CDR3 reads CASSLTAGNTEAFF. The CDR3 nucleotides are TGTGCCAGCAGCTTAACTGCCGGGAACACTGAAGCTTTCTTT.

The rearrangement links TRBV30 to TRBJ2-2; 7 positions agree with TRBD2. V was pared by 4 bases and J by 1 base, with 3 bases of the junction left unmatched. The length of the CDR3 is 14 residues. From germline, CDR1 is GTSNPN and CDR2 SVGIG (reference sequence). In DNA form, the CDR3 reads TGTGCCTGGATGCGCGGGGGGAACACCGGGGAGCTGTTTTTT. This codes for CAWMRGGNTGELFF. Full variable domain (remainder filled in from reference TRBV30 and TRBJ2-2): SQTIHQWPATLVQPVGSPLSLECTVEGTSNPNLYWYRQAAGRGLQLLFYSVGIGQISSEVPQNLSASRPQDRQFILSSKKLLLSDSGFYLCAWMRGGNTGELFFGEGSRLTVL.

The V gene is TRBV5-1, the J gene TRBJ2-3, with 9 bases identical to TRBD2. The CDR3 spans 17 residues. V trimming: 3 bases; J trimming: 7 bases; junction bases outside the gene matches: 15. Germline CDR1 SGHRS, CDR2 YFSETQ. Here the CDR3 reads CASSSSTGAGGPNTQYF. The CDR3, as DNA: TGCGCCAGCAGCTCCTCTACAGGGGCGGGGGGGCCGAATACGCAGTATTTT. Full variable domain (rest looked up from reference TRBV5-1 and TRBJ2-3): KAGVTQTPRYLIKTRGQQVTLSCSPISGHRSVSWYQQTPGQGLQFLFEYFSETQRNKGNFPGRFSGRQFSNSRSEMNVSTLELGDSALYLCASSSSTGAGGPNTQYFGPGTRLTVL.

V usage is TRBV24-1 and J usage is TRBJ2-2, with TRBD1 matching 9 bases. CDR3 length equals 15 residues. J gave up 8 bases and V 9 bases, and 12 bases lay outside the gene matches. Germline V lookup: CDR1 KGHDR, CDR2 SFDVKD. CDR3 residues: CATGAGTGIRGELFF. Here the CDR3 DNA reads TGTGCCACCGGGGCCGGGACAGGGATCAGAGGGGAGCTGTTTTTT.

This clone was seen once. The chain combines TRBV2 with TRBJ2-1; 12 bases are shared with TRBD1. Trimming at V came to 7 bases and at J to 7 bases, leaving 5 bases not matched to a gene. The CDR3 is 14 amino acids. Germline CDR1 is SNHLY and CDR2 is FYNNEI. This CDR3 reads CASTGTGGRNEQFF. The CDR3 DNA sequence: TGTGCCAGCACCGGGACAGGGGGCCGAAATGAGCAGTTCTTC.